The clone carrying this T cell receptor (beta chain) has at least ten counts. The V gene's germline CDR1 is SGHTA and CDR2 FQGNSA. With V trimmed by 2 bases and J by 2 bases, 4 bases remained unmatched. CDR3 length equals 15 residues. TCRdb re-derived calls from the 5' RACE reads in MiXCR, one entry per CDR3 protein. The data show about 400,000 distinct CDR3 sequences, approximately 5.7% seen once. These data belong to a study of T cells after yellow fever vaccination. This material consisted of PBMCs, taken 5 days after the yellow fever booster vaccination. The chain carries TRBV7-2 and TRBJ2-3, with 7 bases aligning to TRBD2. This TCR was sampled from a man aged 30 to 39 who received the YFV17D yellow fever vaccine. CDR3: CASSLMGGNTDTQYF. The DNA of the CDR3 is TGTGCCAGCAGCTTAATGGGAGGGAACACAGATACGCAGTATTTT. The full variable domain, in which reference TRBV7-2 and TRBJ2-3 provide the parts outside the CDR3, is GAGVSQSPSNKVTEKGKDVELRCDPISGHTALYWYRQSLGQGLEFLIYFQGNSAPDKSGLPSDRFSAERTGGSVSTLTIQRTQQEDSAVYLCASSLMGGNTDTQYFGPGTRLTVL.